This T cell receptor beta chain stems from a study of OX40 agonist ivuxolimab in advanced cancers. V shed 8 bases and J shed 0 bases, with 11 bases lying between them. The germline V gene encodes CDR1 MNHNY and CDR2 SVGAGI (reference sequence). The CDR3 runs 14 residues. Clones were read by immunoSEQ multiplex PCR, and TCRdb kept only the in-frame ones, dropping some. Of 75,000 to 95,000 clones in the sample, approximately 90% were seen once. The sequence was collected from an adult with an advanced solid tumor such as melanoma, head and neck, liver or kidney cancer. The material sequenced was CD4+ or CD8+ T cells sorted from blood, taken in a trial of the OX40 agonist ivuxolimab. V usage is TRBV6-6 and J usage is TRBJ1-3; D is possibly TRBD1 (6 bases). CDR3 protein: CASRDTFSGNTIYF. CDR3 DNA: TGTGCCAGCCGGGACACCTTCTCTGGAAACACCATATATTTT.